This T cell receptor (beta chain) appears in the sequencing data of a study of blood T cell repertoires in COVID-19. Data came from immunoSEQ multiplex PCR; TCRdb stores just in-frame clones and leaves some out. Of under 350,000 clones listed, roughly nine tenths are singletons. The junction had 6 bases not matched to a gene; V was cut back by 5 bases and J by 8 bases. This CDR3 comprises 14 residues. CDR1 and CDR2 (germline): SGHAT, FQDESV (reference sequence). This clonotype originated in a man aged 60-69 years who had recovered from COVID-19. The rearrangement uses TRBV11-1 and TRBJ1-4; 9 bases align to TRBD1. Sequenced: PBMCs or T cells enriched from blood (not recorded which). The CDR3 reads CASSRGQGIEKLFF. The CDR3 region has the DNA TGTGCCAGCAGCCGCGGACAGGGGATCGAAAAACTGTTTTTT.